This T cell receptor beta chain was identified in a study of cytomegalovirus exposure and HLA in healthy donors. Healthy bone marrow donors made up the donor group. This clone appeared a few times. Its antigen is currently unknown. PCR was performed using 60 Vbeta and 13 Jbeta primers. Here immunoSEQ multiplex PCR was the method, and the copy in TCRdb shows in-frame clones only, minus some. Of some 91,000 clones listed, 78% were seen once; the top ten hold around 0.76%. Germline V gene sequence: CDR1 LNHDA, CDR2 SQIVND (reference sequence). The CDR3 contains 14 residues. The V and J ends lost 6 bases and 3 bases respectively, with 14 bases between them. Study-level points and caveats: Researchers counted around 180 TCR beta chains as cytomegalovirus-associated. The number of N-insertions in an Asian-associated ancestry cluster was reportedly below the roughly 670-donor mean in a later analysis. In a later analysis, TCR beta V- and J-gene trimming showed a link to a missense DCLRE1C variant.

The chain links TRBV19 to TRBJ1-1, with TRBD1 as a possible D gene (6 bases). The sequence derives from a woman aged 60 to 75 in good health and CMV-seronegative. Sequenced: PBMCs. CDR3 amino acids: CASSQQGVHTEAFF. DNA of the CDR3: TGTGCCAGTAGCCAACAGGGTGTGCACACTGAAGCTTTCTTT.